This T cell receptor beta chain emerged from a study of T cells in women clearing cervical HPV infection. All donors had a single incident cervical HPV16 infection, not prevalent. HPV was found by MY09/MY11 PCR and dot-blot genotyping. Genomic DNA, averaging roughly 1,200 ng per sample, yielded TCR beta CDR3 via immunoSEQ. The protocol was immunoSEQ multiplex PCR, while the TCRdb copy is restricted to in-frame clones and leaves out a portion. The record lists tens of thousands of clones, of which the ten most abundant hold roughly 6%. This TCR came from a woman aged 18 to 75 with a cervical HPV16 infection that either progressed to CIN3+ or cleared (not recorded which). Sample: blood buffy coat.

The covered CDR3 bases are TGTGCCAGTATGGTCGCGCAAGAGACC. Its translation: CASMVAQET. The CDR3 as a whole reads CASMVAQETQYF. The gene calls are TRBV19 and TRBJ2-5; D remains ambiguous. The missing CDR3 end, 3 residues past where the read stops, is filled in from the germline J gene. V dropped 7 bases and J dropped 2 bases, with 8 bases sitting between them. Per the germline V gene, CDR1 is LNHDA and CDR2 is SQIVND (reference sequence). The CDR3 length is 12 residues.